What follows describes a single TCR beta chain. Trimming took 0 bases from V and 0 from J, leaving 6 bases between them. The CDR3 consists of 16 residues. The germline CDR1 and CDR2 sequences are LGHNA and YNFKEQ. Primers for the PCR totalled 60 Vbeta and 13 Jbeta. Sequencing was performed with immunoSEQ multiplex PCR; in TCRdb, only in-frame clones are kept and a portion is missing. Here the sample spans 80,000 to 90,000 clones, roughly 80% being singletons. The data belong to a study of cytomegalovirus exposure and HLA in healthy donors. This rearrangement joins TRBV4-2 to TRBJ2-6; D perhaps matches TRBD1 (5 bases). The source is a man aged 25-45 years in good health and CMV-seronegative. The sequencing sample was made of PBMCs. The CDR3 DNA sequence: TGTGCCAGCAGCCAAGATGACAGCTCTGGGGCCAACGTCCTGACTTTC. Translation: CASSQDDSSGANVLTF.